These 2 T cell receptor beta chains were all obtained from the same sample, sequenced in a study of blood T cell repertoires in COVID-19. Sequenced by immunoSEQ multiplex PCR; TCRdb stores in-frame clones only, minus some. The sample shows around 200,000 clones, approximately 86% of them seen only once. The sequencing sample was made of PBMCs or T cells enriched from blood (not recorded which). The receptors originated from a woman in her twenties or thirties who had been exposed to COVID-19.

The rearrangement uses TRBV20-1 and TRBJ2-1; the D is unclear. The CDR3 consists of 11 residues. CDR1 and CDR2 from the germline V gene are DFQATT and SNEGSKA (reference sequence). V lost 4 bases to trimming and J lost 6 bases, with 7 bases between them. CDR3 sequence: CSAKYINEQFF. The CDR3, as DNA: TGCAGTGCTAAATACATCAATGAGCAGTTCTTC.

The CDR3 protein is CASSEASRPSYEQYF. The CDR3 region has the DNA TGTGCCAGCAGTGAAGCTAGCAGACCCTCCTACGAGCAGTACTTC. The chain recombines TRBV2 with TRBJ2-7, with D unclear. The CDR3 is 15 residues long. With 0 bases removed from V and 0 bases from J, the gap between germline ends came to 9 bases. CDR1 and CDR2 (germline): SNHLY, FYNNEI. The full variable domain, with the rest looked up from reference TRBV2 and TRBJ2-7, is EPEVTQTPSHQVTQMGQEVILRCVPISNHLYFYWYRQILGQKVEFLVSFYNNEISEKSEIFDDQFSVERPDGSNFTLKIRSTKLEDSAMYFCASSEASRPSYEQYFGPGTRLTVT.